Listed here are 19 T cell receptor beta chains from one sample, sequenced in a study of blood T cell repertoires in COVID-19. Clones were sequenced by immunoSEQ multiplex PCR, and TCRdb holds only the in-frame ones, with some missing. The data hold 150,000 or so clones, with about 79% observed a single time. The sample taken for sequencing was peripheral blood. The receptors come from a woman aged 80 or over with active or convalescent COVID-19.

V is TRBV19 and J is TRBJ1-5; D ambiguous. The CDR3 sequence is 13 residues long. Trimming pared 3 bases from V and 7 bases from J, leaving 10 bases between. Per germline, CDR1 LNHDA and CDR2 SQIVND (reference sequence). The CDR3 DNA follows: TGTGCCAGTAGTATGGGTCGAGGACAGCCCCAGCATTTT. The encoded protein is CASSMGRGQPQHF.

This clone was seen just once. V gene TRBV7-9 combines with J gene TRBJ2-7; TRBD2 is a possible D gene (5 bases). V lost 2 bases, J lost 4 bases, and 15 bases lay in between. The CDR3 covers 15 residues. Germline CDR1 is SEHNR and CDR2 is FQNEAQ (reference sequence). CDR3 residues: CASSLISGQAYEQYF. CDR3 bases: TGTGCCAGCAGCTTAATCAGCGGTCAGGCTTACGAGCAGTACTTC. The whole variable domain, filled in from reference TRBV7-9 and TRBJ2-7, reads DTGVSQNPRHKITKRGQNVTFRCDPISEHNRLYWYRQTLGQGPEFLTYFQNEAQLEKSRLLSDRFSAERPKGSFSTLEIQRTEQGDSAMYLCASSLISGQAYEQYFGPGTRLTVT.

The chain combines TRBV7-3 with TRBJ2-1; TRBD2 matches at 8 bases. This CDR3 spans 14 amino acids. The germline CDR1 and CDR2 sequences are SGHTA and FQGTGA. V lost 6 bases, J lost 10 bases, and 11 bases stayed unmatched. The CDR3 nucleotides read TGTGCCAGCAGTCAACGGGGGGGTATTACCGAGCAGTTCTTC. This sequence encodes CASSQRGGITEQFF.

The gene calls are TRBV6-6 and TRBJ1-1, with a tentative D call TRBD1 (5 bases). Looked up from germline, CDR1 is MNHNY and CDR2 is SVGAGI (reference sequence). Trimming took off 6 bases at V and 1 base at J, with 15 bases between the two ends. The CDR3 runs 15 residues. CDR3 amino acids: CASRDDRFRNTEAFF. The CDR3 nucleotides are TGTGCCAGCAGAGACGACAGATTCAGGAACACTGAAGCTTTCTTT.

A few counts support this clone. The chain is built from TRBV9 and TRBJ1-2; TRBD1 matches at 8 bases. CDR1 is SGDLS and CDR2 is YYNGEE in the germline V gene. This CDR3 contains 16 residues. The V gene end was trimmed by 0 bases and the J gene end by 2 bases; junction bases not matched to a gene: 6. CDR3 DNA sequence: TGTGCCAGCAGCGTAGCGTGGACAGGGATGAACTATGGCTACACCTTC. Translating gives CASSVAWTGMNYGYTF.

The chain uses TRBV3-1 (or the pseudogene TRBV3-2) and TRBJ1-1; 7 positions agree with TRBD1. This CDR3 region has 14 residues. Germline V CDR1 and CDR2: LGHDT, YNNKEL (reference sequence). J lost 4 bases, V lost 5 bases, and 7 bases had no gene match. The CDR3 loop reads CASSLTGRGTEAFF. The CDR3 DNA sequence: TGTGCCAGCAGCTTGACAGGGAGAGGCACTGAAGCTTTCTTT.

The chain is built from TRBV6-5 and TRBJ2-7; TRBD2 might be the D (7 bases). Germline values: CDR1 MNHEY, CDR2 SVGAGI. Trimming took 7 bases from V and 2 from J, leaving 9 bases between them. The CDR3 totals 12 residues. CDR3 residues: CASKGGPYEQYF. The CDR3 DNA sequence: TGTGCCAGCAAGGGGGGGCCCTACGAGCAGTACTTC.

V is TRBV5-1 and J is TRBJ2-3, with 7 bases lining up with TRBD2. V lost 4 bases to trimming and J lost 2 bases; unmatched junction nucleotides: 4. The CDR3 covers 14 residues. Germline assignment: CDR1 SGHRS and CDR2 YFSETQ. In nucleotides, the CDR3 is TGCGCCAGCAGCCACGGGGGGACCACAGATACGCAGTATTTT. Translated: CASSHGGTTDTQYF.

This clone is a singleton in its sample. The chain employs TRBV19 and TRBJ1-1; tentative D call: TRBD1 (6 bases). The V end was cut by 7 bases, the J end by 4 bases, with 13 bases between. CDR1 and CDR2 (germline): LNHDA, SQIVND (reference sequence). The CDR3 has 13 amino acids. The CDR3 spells CASKGQGFTEAFF. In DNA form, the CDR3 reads TGTGCCAGTAAGGGTCAGGGGTTCACTGAAGCTTTCTTT.

CDR3 sequence reads: CASSLGQYNSPLHF. The CDR3 DNA sequence: TGCGCCAGCAGCTTGGGACAGTATAATTCACCCCTCCACTTT. The J gene is TRBJ1-6, the V gene TRBV5-1, with TRBD1 as a possible D gene (5 bases). Trimming pared 0 bases from V and 4 bases from J, leaving 5 bases between. The CDR3 consists of 14 residues. The germline V gene encodes CDR1 SGHRS and CDR2 YFSETQ. The whole variable domain, filled in from reference TRBV5-1 and TRBJ1-6, reads KAGVTQTPRYLIKTRGQQVTLSCSPISGHRSVSWYQQTPGQGLQFLFEYFSETQRNKGNFPGRFSGRQFSNSRSEMNVSTLELGDSALYLCASSLGQYNSPLHFGNGTRLTVT.

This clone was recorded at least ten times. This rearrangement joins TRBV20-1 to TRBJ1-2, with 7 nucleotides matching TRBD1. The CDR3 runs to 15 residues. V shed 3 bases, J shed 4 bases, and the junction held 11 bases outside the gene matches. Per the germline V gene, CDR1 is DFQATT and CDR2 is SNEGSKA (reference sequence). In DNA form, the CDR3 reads TGCAGTGCTAGTCCAGGGGGAGAGAGGCGCTATGGCTACACCTTC. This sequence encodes CSASPGGERRYGYTF.

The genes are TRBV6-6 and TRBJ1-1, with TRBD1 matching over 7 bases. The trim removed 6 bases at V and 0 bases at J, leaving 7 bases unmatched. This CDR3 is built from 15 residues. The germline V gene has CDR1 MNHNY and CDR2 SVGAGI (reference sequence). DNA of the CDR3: TGTGCCAGCAGACAAAGACAGGGCCTGAACACTGAAGCTTTCTTT. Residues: CASRQRQGLNTEAFF.

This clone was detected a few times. The DNA of the CDR3 is TGTGCCAGCGAGGGACAAACGAACACCGGGGAGCTGTTTTTT. This gives the protein CASEGQTNTGELFF. The V gene is TRBV28, the J gene TRBJ2-2; D is perhaps TRBD1 (6 bases). There are 14 residues in the CDR3. Per germline, CDR1 MDHEN and CDR2 SYDVKM. Trimming took 8 bases from V and 0 from J, leaving 10 bases between them.

The DNA for the CDR3 is TGTGCCAGCAGTGATCATGCAGTTAATAATTCACCCCTCCACTTT. Translation: CASSDHAVNNSPLHF. The V and J genes are TRBV6-1 and TRBJ1-6; D is unresolved. V lost 3 bases and J 5 bases, leaving 11 bases between the germline ends. This CDR3 contains 15 residues. Germline-derived CDR1 and CDR2 are MNHNS and SASEGT.

Written as DNA, the CDR3 is TGCAGGGGATCGGCGGGCACTGAAGCTTTCTTT. Translation: CRGSAGTEAFF. The rearrangement joins TRBV29-1 to TRBJ1-1; no definite D call. Germline lookup yields CDR1 SQVTM and CDR2 ANQGSEA. This CDR3 contains 11 residues.

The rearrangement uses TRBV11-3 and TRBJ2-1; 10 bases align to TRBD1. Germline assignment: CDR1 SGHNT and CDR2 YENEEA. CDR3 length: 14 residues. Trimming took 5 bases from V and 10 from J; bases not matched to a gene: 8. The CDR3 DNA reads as TGTGCCAGCAGCCCCGGGACAGGGGTGGGGGAGCAGTTCTTC. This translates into CASSPGTGVGEQFF.

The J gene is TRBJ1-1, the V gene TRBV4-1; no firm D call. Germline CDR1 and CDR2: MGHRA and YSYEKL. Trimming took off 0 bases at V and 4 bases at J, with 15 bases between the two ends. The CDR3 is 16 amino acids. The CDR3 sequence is CASSQEKRLGGTEAFF. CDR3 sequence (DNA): TGCGCCAGCAGCCAAGAAAAGAGGCTAGGCGGCACTGAAGCTTTCTTT.

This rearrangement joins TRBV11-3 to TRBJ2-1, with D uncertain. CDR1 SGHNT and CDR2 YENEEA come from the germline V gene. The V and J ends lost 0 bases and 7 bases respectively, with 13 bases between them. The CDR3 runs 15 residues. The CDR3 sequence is CASSLDLSAINEQFF. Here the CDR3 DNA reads TGTGCCAGCAGCTTAGATCTGTCAGCGATAAATGAGCAGTTCTTC.

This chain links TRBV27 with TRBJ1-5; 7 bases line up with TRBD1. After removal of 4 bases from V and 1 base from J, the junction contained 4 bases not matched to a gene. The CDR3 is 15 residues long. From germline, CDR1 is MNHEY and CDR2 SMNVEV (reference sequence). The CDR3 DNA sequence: TGTGCCAGCAGTTCCAACAGGGGAAGCAATCAGCCCCAGCATTTT. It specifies CASSSNRGSNQPQHF.